The following is a TCR beta chain sequence with its context. This clone was seen only once. There is no known antigen for this receptor. No clone much larger than this one lies a single base away; base qualities are absent. A MiSeq instrument was used for deep resolution sequencing, which targeted depths ranging from 1 in 1 million up to 1 in 200,000 T cells, with coverage averaging 10x for each clonotype. TCR beta libraries were generated with the immunoSEQ hsTCRB Kit. Per the authors' processing: Data were analyzed with ImmunoSEQ Data Assistant and ImmunoSEQ Analyzer, with V, D and J genes assigned per IMGT definitions. Clonality, which ranges from 0 to 1, was calculated by subtracting the normalized Shannon entropy of productive rearrangement frequencies from one. Only overrepresented clonotypes making up at least 0.05% of each patient's repertoire were included in the public clonotype analysis. Repertoires from some twelve age-matched healthy donors in immuneACCESS were used as clonality controls. TCRdb took over this immuneACCESS table, retaining in-frame rearrangements with V and J assigned. Such tables are incomplete; in checked studies, under half of the missing clones stem from an unresolved V gene, and the remainder is unexplained. The V and J calls and clone size were taken over from that table, and D and trimming were inferred from the DNA. The table for this sample lists around 250,000 clones; roughly 74% of them were counted only once. Clones ranked in the top ten supply 15% of the sample.

The data were obtained in a study of cytotoxic CD8 clonotypes in ibrutinib-treated CLL (dated by TCRdb to about 2021). With respect to the entire study: The cohort included roughly 15 treatment-naive and ten to twelve relapsed/refractory patients; roughly 17 were IGHV unmutated. Cryopreserved peripheral blood mononuclear cells were collected at three points: before therapy, at response, and at either sustained remission or disease progression. Response samples were obtained after a median of approximately twelve months of treatment, with a range of roughly 6 to 40 months. Longitudinal samples were available for about 30% of the roughly 86 trial participants. On average, each sample yielded around 270,000 productive templates and tens of thousands of productive rearrangements. Every remission and progressive disease sample was obtained while ibrutinib was still being received by the patients. Partial responses were observed in about 25 patients and complete responses in 2; after a median follow-up of around 64 months, remission was maintained in 15 or so patients and progression was observed in approximately twelve. What the research found in general, with its limitations: Sampling times were not matched between patients in sustained remission and patients whose disease was progressing, and lymph node repertoires were not examined. Baseline clonality exceeded that of age-matched healthy donors and correlated strongly with circulating CD8+ T-cell counts. Public clonotypes were rare and either shrank or stayed stable during treatment, and the rise in clonality at ibrutinib response reflected expansion of private clonotypes. An increase in clonality was observed at ibrutinib response, with clonality remaining stable during sustained remission and falling back toward baseline at progression.

Interpreted using the paper, the time point label stands for: approximately 25 months on ibrutinib. About 2 micrograms of genomic DNA were extracted from cryopreserved PBMCs for TCR beta library preparation. Longitudinal blood samples from CLL patients receiving ibrutinib monotherapy were subjected to high-throughput TCR beta sequencing. Patients were enrolled in a phase 2 open-label single-center ibrutinib monotherapy trial. The sample consisted of PBMCs, taken after 24 months of ibrutinib treatment. The clonotype comes from a human donor with chronic lymphocytic leukemia.

The DNA sequence is as follows: TGTGCCAGCAGCCCGTCGGACCAAGAGACCCAGTACTTC. This encodes CASSPSDQETQYF. The rearranged segments are TRBV9 and TRBJ2-5; the D gene cannot be resolved reliably. Sequences SGDLS (CDR1) and YYNGEE (CDR2) are obtained from the germline V gene. CDR3 length: 13 amino acids, cysteine to phenylalanine. Only CDR3 DNA remains: 39 bases, in frame from the first base. V loses 4 bases, J loses 0 bases, and the germline ends lie 7 bases apart. Outside the CDR3, residues come from the reference TRBV9 and TRBJ2-5 proteins, so the full variable domain is: DSGVTQTPKHLITATGQRVTLRCSPRSGDLSVYWYQQSLDQGLQFLIQYYNGEERAKGNILERFSAQQFPDLHSELNLSSLELGDSALYFCASSPSDQETQYFGPGTRLLVL.